The clone carrying this T cell receptor (beta chain) has at least ten counts. The target antigen is unknown. This entry comes from a study of T-cell reconstitution after alpha-beta-depleted transplantation in children. Study results and caveats: It was newly produced T cells that mostly accounted for T-cell counts and diversity one year after transplant.

With 0 bases removed from V and 1 base from J, the gap between germline ends came to 13 bases. There are 16 residues in the CDR3. In germline, CDR1 is LGHNA, CDR2 YSLEER. Using unique molecular identifiers, the investigators prepared the TCRbeta library. TCRdb used MiXCR to reprocess the PCR reads, holding one entry per CDR3 protein. Of about 510,000 distinct CDR3 sequences in the sample, more than 9.5% were seen once. The sample here was PBMCs, mostly from graft donor cells, taken 180 days after TCRalphabeta/CD19-depleted stem cell transplant. This chain uses TRBV4-3 with TRBJ2-7, with D unclear. This sequence originates from a female patient between 2 and 15 years old who had a stem cell transplant for aplastic anemia, so the T cells may come from the graft donor. CDR3 loop: CASSQDVSRESYEQYF. DNA of the CDR3: TGCGCCAGCAGCCAAGATGTGTCTAGGGAATCCTACGAGCAGTACTTC.